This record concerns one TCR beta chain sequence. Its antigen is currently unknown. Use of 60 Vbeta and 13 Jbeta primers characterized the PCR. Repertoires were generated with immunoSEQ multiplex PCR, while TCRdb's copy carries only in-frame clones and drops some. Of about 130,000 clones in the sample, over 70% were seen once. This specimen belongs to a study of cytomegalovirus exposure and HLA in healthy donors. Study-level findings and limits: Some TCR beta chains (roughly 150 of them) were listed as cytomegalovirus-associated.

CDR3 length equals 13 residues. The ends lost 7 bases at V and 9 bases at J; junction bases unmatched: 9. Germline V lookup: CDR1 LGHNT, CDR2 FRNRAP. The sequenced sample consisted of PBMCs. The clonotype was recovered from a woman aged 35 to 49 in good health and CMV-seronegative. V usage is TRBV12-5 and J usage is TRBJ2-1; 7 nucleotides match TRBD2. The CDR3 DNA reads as TGTGCTAGTGCATGGGGGGGAATGGGTGAGCAGTTCTTC. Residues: CASAWGGMGEQFF.